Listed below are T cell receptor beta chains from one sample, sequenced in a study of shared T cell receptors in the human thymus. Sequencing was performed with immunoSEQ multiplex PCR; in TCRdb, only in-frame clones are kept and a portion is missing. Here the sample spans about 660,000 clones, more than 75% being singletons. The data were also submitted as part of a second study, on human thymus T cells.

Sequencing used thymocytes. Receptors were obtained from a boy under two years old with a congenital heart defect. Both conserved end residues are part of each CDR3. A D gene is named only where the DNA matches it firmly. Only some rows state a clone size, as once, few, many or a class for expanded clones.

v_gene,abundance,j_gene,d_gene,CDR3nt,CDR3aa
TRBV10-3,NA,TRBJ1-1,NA,TGTGCCTTCGCCCCAGGTTCTAACACTGAAGCTTTCTTT,CAFAPGSNTEAFF
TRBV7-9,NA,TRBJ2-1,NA,TGTGCCAGCAGCTCGGGACTCTTCTACAATGAGCAGTTCTTC,CASSSGLFYNEQFF
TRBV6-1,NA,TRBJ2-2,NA,TGTGCCAGCAGTGAAGTGTGGAGGGGGCCCGGGGAGCTGTTTTTT,CASSEVWRGPGELFF
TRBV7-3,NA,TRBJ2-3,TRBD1,TGTGCCAGCAGCTCCTCGGGACAGAACACAGATACGCAGTATTTT,CASSSSGQNTDTQYF
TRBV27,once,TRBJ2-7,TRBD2,TGTGCCAGCAGTTCCCCTCCCTACGGGAGGGCGCGAGAGCAGTACTTC,CASSSPPYGRAREQYF
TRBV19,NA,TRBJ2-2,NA,TGTGCCAGTTCAATCGGGGGTGGCCCCGGGGAGCTGTTTTTT,CASSIGGGPGELFF
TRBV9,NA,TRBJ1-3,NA,TGTGCCAGCAGCCGAGCCAGTGCCTCGGGGAACACCATATATTTT,CASSRASASGNTIYF
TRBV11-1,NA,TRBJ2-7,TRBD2,TGTGCCAGCAGCCTTAGCGGGAGAGCCTACGAGCAGTACTTC,CASSLSGRAYEQYF
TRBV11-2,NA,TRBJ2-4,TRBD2,TGTGCCAGCATGCCTAGCGGGCCATCGAGGAGGGCCAAAAACATTCAGTACTTC,CASMPSGPSRRAKNIQYF
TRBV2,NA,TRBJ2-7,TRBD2,TGTGCCAGCAGTGGGACTAGCGGGGACTTATACGAGCAGTACTTC,CASSGTSGDLYEQYF
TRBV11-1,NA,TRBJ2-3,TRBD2,TGTGCCAGCAGCCCGAAAGGACTAGCGGGAGCCGCTTATACGCAGTATTTT,CASSPKGLAGAAYTQYF
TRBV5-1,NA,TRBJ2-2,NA,TGCGCCAGCAGCTTAGGACAGATAACTACCGGGGAGCTGTTTTTT,CASSLGQITTGELFF
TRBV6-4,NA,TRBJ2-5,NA,TGTGCCAGCAGTCGACGGCGGGGAGAGACCCAGTACTTC,CASSRRRGETQYF
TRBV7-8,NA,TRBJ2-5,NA,TGTGCCAGCAGCCCCGACTCGAACGACGAGACCCAGTACTTC,CASSPDSNDETQYF
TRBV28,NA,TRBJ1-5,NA,TGTGCCAGCAGTTATCAGGGTTGGGGTCAGCCCCAGCATTTT,CASSYQGWGQPQHF
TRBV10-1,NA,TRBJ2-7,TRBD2,TGCGCCAGCAGTGATCGGGGGGGCCACGAGCAGTACTTC,CASSDRGGHEQYF
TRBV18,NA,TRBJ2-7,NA,TGTGCCAGCTCACCACATGGCGGATCCTACGAGCAGTACTTC,CASSPHGGSYEQYF
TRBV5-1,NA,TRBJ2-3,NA,TGCGCCAGCAGCCCAGGGGGAGGAACAGATACGCAGTATTTT,CASSPGGGTDTQYF
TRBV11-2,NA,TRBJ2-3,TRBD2,TGTGCCAGCAGCTTAGAGGGGACTACCACAGATACGCAGTATTTT,CASSLEGTTTDTQYF
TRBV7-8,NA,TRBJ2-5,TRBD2,TGTGCCAGCAGCTTAGCTCCCGGGAGGGGCGGAGAGACCCAGTACTTC,CASSLAPGRGGETQYF
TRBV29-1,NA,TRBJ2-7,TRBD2,TGCAGCGTCGCTAGGACTAGCGGGCGCCCGGGGGCCCCCTACGAGCAGTACTTC,CSVARTSGRPGAPYEQYF
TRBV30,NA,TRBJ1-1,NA,TGTGCCTGGAGTGCCCTACAGGGACTAGCGGGCGCAAGGGGTCCTGAAGCTTTCTTT,CAWSALQGLAGARGPEAFF
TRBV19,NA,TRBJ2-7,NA,TGTGCCAGTAGTATAGAAGGGGAGGGGGGCTACGAGCAGTACTTC,CASSIEGEGGYEQYF
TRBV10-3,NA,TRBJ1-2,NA,TGTGCCATCAGTGGGACGGGGGGAGTTAACTATGGCTACACCTTC,CAISGTGGVNYGYTF
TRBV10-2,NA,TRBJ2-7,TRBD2,TGCGCCAGCAGGGGACTAGCGGGAGGTTACGAGCAGTACTTC,CASRGLAGGYEQYF
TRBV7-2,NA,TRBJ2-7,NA,TGTGCCAGCAGCCCGAGGGTGGGCAATTTACCCACCGAGCAGTACTTC,CASSPRVGNLPTEQYF
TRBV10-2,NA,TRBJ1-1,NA,TGCGCCAGCATTTACTGGGGCCCGATGAACACTGAAGCTTTCTTT,CASIYWGPMNTEAFF
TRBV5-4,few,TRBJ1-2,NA,TGTGCCAGCAGCTTGGCCCAGGGGAGCTACTATGGCTACACCTTC,CASSLAQGSYYGYTF